This T cell receptor (beta chain) was retrieved from a study of blood T cell repertoires in COVID-19. Study as a whole: T cells, B-cell-depleted T cells, or PBMCs provided the cDNA or gDNA that served as material.

The CDR3 sequence is 15 residues long. The V and J ends lost 4 bases and 0 bases, in that order; junction bases with no gene match: 1. Germline V gene sequence: CDR1 SEHNR, CDR2 FQNEAQ (reference sequence). This clone was seen only once. The method was immunoSEQ multiplex PCR; TCRdb's version includes in-frame clones alone and lacks a portion of them. The sample lists about 190,000 clones; 90% were seen once. This receptor was identified in a man aged 45-60 years with acute or convalescent COVID-19. The J gene is TRBJ1-2, the V gene TRBV7-9, with TRBD1 matching over 11 bases. Material for sequencing was peripheral blood. The CDR3, as DNA: TGTGCCAGCAGCTGGACAGGGGGCACTAACTATGGCTACACCTTC. It codes for CASSWTGGTNYGYTF.